This TCR beta chain came from a study of T cells in Graves' hyperthyroidism and ophthalmopathy (dated by TCRdb to between 2018 and 2021). Regarding the research as a whole: Peripheral blood was sampled at the time of initial diagnosis, prior to any treatment. TCR V-J signatures able to tell the groups apart were searched for in a discovery cohort of approximately 95 patients, of whom around 42 had Graves' ophthalmopathy and around 56 had stable Graves' hyperthyroidism. An independent validation cohort of around 20 hyperthyroidism patients and 15 or so patients who later progressed to ophthalmopathy tested prospective prediction of ophthalmopathy. The roughly 91 discovery patients were randomly divided into training and test sets at a 7:3 ratio. In addition, the study compared T-cell repertoires in thyroid tissue and in blood from 6 or 7 Graves' hyperthyroidism patients. After sampling, hyperthyroidism patients received methimazole starting at 30 mg daily, and ophthalmopathy patients received high-dose intravenous methylprednisolone. The paper reports TCR Vbeta CDR3 sequencing of over 120 peripheral blood samples: 40 to 45 ophthalmopathy, fewer than 80 hyperthyroidism and approximately 17 progressor patients. On the study overall, not on this receptor specifically: Most expanded thyroid clonotypes (frequency above 0.001) were also detected in blood, suggesting blood repertoires may reflect thyroid immune responses. In validation, progression to ophthalmopathy was predicted by the model with roughly 71% sensitivity and 72.22% specificity, a median of about 6 months before onset. No statistical method was used to set the sample size in advance, and investigators knew the group allocation. A model built on a 13 V-J signature distinguished ophthalmopathy from stable hyperthyroidism, reaching 85% to 90% sensitivity and approximately 83% specificity in cross-validation and 80%/75% in testing.

The CDR3 totals 15 residues, both ends included. Just the 45-base CDR3 DNA is kept, in frame starting at base 1. The junction shows trimming of 3 bases on V and 4 bases on J, plus 18 bases between the germline ends. The germline V gene (reference sequence) gives CDR1 as GTSNPN and CDR2 as SVGIG. This clonotype was counted once. No cognate antigen has been identified for it. The CDR3 ends on some other residue instead of the conserved phenylalanine or tryptophan, so this is likely a read error. The TCR beta CDR3 regions were amplified from the RNA transcripts. A first-round RT-PCR of the TCR CDR3 used the HTBI primer set with the Qiagen OneStep RT-PCR kit. A second multiplex PCR round built the libraries, followed by size selection and purification. Libraries were sequenced paired-end with 100 bp reads on an Illumina HiSeq2000. In the original analysis: SOAPnuke was used to process the raw data, removing reads that contained adapters or uncalled bases, had a mean Phred below 15, or lacked an exact match to the constant primer or identifier. COPE v1.2.5 was used to merge high-quality paired reads, and clonotypes were defined as unique nucleotide sequences. MiTCR v1.1 was used to align clonotypes to the IMGT TRBV, TRBD and TRBJ reference segments. The analysis was restricted to V-J combinations with a frequency above 0.0001, which together covered about 99% of the repertoires. A TCS score was defined as the ratio between F50 (clonal expansion) and ExV (chaos), using BLOSUM62-based TCRdist between CDR3 peptides within each V-J. Welch's t-statistics and random forest reduced fewer than 550 V-J features to 10 to 15, which were used in a naive Bayes classifier (R e1071). The raw public data were reprocessed by TCRdb itself: fastp quality trimming at Q25, MiXCR clonotype calling, in-frame beta chains only. CDR3 protein duplicates are merged, each entry listing the most common genes and DNA. The V and J calls here are based on TCRdb, not the publication. The sample includes around 340,000 distinct CDR3 sequences, with approximately 15% observed a single time. The ten largest clones add up to around 34% of the sample.

A patient counted as having stable Graves' hyperthyroidism if no progression to ophthalmopathy occurred over 18 months of follow-up. Hyperthyroidism patients were newly diagnosed, with disease duration under 2 months, and aged 18 to 65 years. The study excluded patients with uncontrolled infections, other autoimmune diseases, pregnancy or lactation. Clinical symptoms, serum thyroxine and TRAb, thyroid ultrasound, and orbital computed tomography formed the basis for the diagnoses. Ficoll-Paque density gradient centrifugation was used to isolate PBMCs from about 10 ml of fresh peripheral blood. Total RNA was extracted using Trizol reagent, and RNA quality was assessed on an Agilent 2100 Bioanalyzer.

The sequence was collected from a man aged 25-40 years with Graves' hyperthyroidism. Specimen: blood. Recombination joined TRBV30 with TRBJ1-2, with the D gene uncertain. The sequence in DNA is TGTGCCTGGAGGGGGAGACACGTGGGTATCTATGGCTACACCTTA. Its amino acids are CAWRGRHVGIYGYTL.